This record covers a single T cell receptor (beta chain). The data belong to a study of identical twins' blood T cells. V was cut by 3 bases and J by 5 bases, with 5 bases left in between. Per the germline V gene, CDR1 is SGHTA and CDR2 is FQGTGA. This CDR3 has 12 residues. Each CDR3 protein gets one entry after TCRdb re-called the 5' RACE reads with MiXCR. Of 350,000 to 400,000 distinct CDR3 sequences detected, about 28% appear once; the ten largest clones hold around 5.6%. The receptor comes from a woman between 18 and 50 years old in good health. This rearrangement joins TRBV7-3 to TRBJ2-1; D not certain. Sequenced input: PBMCs. CDR3 residues: CASSFLNNEQFF. CDR3 bases: TGTGCCAGCAGCTTCTTGAACAATGAGCAGTTCTTC.